These T cell receptor beta chains were read from a single sample in a study of T cells expressing NK-cell markers. One entry per CDR3 protein, without DNA, is what TCRdb gives after re-calling the 5' RACE reads. Here the sample table reports 300,000 to 500,000 distinct CDR3 sequences. The sample taken for sequencing was blood T cells: a sorted CD56 or NKG2C T cell subset, CD4+ or CD8+ T cells, or bulk PBMC T cells (not recorded which). These TCRs come from a woman in her forties or fifties in good health. CDR3s include the opening cysteine and the closing phenylalanine or tryptophan.

CASSPQTSGSEQYF	TRBJ2-7	TRBV27
CASSLEGPGFDEQFF	TRBJ2-1	TRBV5-1
CASSQGGAGLVNNEQFF	TRBJ2-1	TRBV4-1
CASSLDLGLSYTGELFF	TRBJ2-2	TRBV7-9
CASSVLTIAKNIQYF	TRBJ2-4	TRBV21-1
CASSRQGLVGMNTEAFF	TRBJ1-1	TRBV5-1
CASSLGSIAGEQFF	TRBJ2-1	TRBV7-9
CASSFSPTPSPYNEQFF	TRBJ2-1	TRBV12-3/TRBV12-4
CASKQGQGAVHEQYF	TRBJ2-7	TRBV2
CASSLGLTGELFF	TRBJ2-2	TRBV5-6
CASSSEGEQFF	TRBJ2-1	TRBV18
CASSEYERPEETQYF	TRBJ2-5	TRBV25-1
CSAPTGNLYNEQFF	TRBJ2-1	TRBV20-1
CGASVGAGVNNEQFF	TRBJ2-1	TRBV20-1
CAIRSGQGVQETQYF	TRBJ2-5	TRBV6-1
CASSRSRGTGANVLTF	TRBJ2-6	TRBV14
CASSHPTSGKYNEQFF	TRBJ2-1	TRBV4-1
CASSTTRTTLGSNQPQHF	TRBJ1-5	TRBV12-3/TRBV12-4
CASSLTGGITGELFF	TRBJ2-2	TRBV7-3
CASRTPTGQFF	TRBJ2-1	TRBV2
CASSPTQGFYNEQFF	TRBJ2-1	TRBV12-3/TRBV12-4
CASSPTGLSNQPQHF	TRBJ1-5	TRBV5-1
CASSPRSSGAWMDTQYF	TRBJ2-3	TRBV12-3/TRBV12-4
CASRADSYEQYF	TRBJ2-7	TRBV12-3/TRBV12-4
CASSLRVAGVYEQYF	TRBJ2-7	TRBV18
CASSLYTYEQYF	TRBJ2-7	TRBV3-1
CASSPNPTRNTEAFF	TRBJ1-1	TRBV12-3/TRBV12-4
CASSPLGVGNTGELFF	TRBJ2-2	TRBV19
CASSLELTYEQYF	TRBJ2-7	TRBV11-2
CASTVGAQAFF	TRBJ1-1	TRBV12-3/TRBV12-4
CASSLEGTSRSYNEQFF	TRBJ2-1	TRBV5-6
CASSQTGGATGELFF	TRBJ2-2	TRBV3-1
CASSSYSGRGNEQFF	TRBJ2-1	TRBV12-3/TRBV12-4
CSASFSGYTEAFF	TRBJ1-1	TRBV20-1
CASSRAGTGLNTEAFF	TRBJ1-1	TRBV5-1
CASRKASGSIPNEQFF	TRBJ2-1	TRBV12-3/TRBV12-4
CASSSSGTGFMNTEAFF	TRBJ1-1	TRBV28
CASSLNDRVSEQFF	TRBJ2-1	TRBV7-2
CASSPVEGGPGTQYF	TRBJ2-3	TRBV5-1
CASSKATGSTDTQYF	TRBJ2-3	TRBV12-3/TRBV12-4
CASRREAAGELFF	TRBJ2-2	TRBV25-1
CASSPTSSHNEQFF	TRBJ2-1	TRBV12-3/TRBV12-4
CSVSLTAKAFF	TRBJ1-1	TRBV29-1
CASSTAARSYTF	TRBJ1-2	TRBV19
CAISESGRDSYNEQFF	TRBJ2-1	TRBV10-3
CASHTSGYNEQFF	TRBJ2-1	TRBV2
CSARELAGGAQYF	TRBJ2-3	TRBV20-1
CASRPDRGSYNEQFF	TRBJ2-1	TRBV12-3/TRBV12-4
CASSPENRGQETQYF	TRBJ2-5	TRBV4-2
CSATSTGGSYNEQFF	TRBJ2-1	TRBV20-1
CASSPLGTSGQETQYF	TRBJ2-5	TRBV7-9
CASSFGDRDPPLHF	TRBJ1-6	TRBV12-3/TRBV12-4
CASKWAGSYNEQFF	TRBJ2-1	TRBV27
CASSYVTGELFF	TRBJ2-2	TRBV4-1